This T cell receptor (beta chain) originates from a study of cytomegalovirus exposure and HLA in healthy donors. Across the whole study: HLA-typed donors were the source of 83 million or so unique TCRs, which an early data release held. Broader study findings: Roughly uniform sequencing depth across donors was assumed, possibly incorrectly. About 87% or about 30% of the time was how often most TCR beta V segments were productive, according to an earlier analysis.

A note on this clone: Its matching antigen is unknown.

60 Vbeta and 13 Jbeta primers were used in PCR. Original data processing: An analysis performed later counted about 80 million unique TCR beta chains (roughly 10 million of them shared). Measured with immunoSEQ multiplex PCR; TCRdb has only the in-frame clones, and not every one. The DNA was the basis for D and trimming; V, J and clone size are from that table. The profile shows about 200,000 clones, more than 75% of them singletons. The CDR3 sequence is 13 residues long. Trimming cost V 4 bases and J 5 bases; bases outside gene matches: 7. From germline, CDR1 is GTSNPN and CDR2 SVGIG (reference sequence).

The sample comprised PBMCs. The TCR sequence derives from a male donor in good health and CMV-seropositive. The chain recombines TRBV30 with TRBJ2-7, with 8 bases that match TRBD1. The CDR3 region is CAWKRTGSHEQYF. The CDR3 DNA is TGTGCCTGGAAAAGGACAGGGTCACACGAGCAGTACTTC.